This record concerns one T cell receptor beta chain sequence. Its target is not known. Germline CDR1 MNHNS, CDR2 SASEGT. V lost 11 bases, J lost 0 bases, and 14 bases lay in between. CDR3 size: 14 residues. Profiled with immunoSEQ multiplex PCR; TCRdb holds only in-frame clones, not every one. The profile shows around 120,000 clones, around 89% of them singletons. The entry originates in a study of cytomegalovirus exposure and HLA in healthy donors. The study's findings and limits: TCR clusters originating in the first cohort tended to co-occur in the 120 validation repertoires, according to a later analysis. Researchers catalogued approximately 160 TCR beta chains as cytomegalovirus-associated.

The chain has TRBV6-1 and TRBJ2-1; D is possibly TRBD2 (5 bases). The sequencing input was PBMCs. The receptor comes from a woman in her late teens or twenties in good health and CMV-seropositive. The CDR3 protein is CAGTRGSSYNEQFF. The CDR3 DNA is TGTGCCGGAACGCGTGGGAGCTCCTACAATGAGCAGTTCTTC.